This TCR beta chain emerged from a study of blood T cell repertoires in COVID-19. Study-level background: Sites in the United States, Italy and Spain provided acute and convalescent COVID-19 samples. PBMCs, B-cell-depleted T cells, or T cells provided the cDNA or gDNA that made up the material.

Data came from immunoSEQ multiplex PCR; TCRdb stores just in-frame clones and leaves some out. The sample has approximately 250,000 clones; 70% to 90% are singletons. The CDR3 totals 12 residues. Trimming removed 11 bases at V and 2 bases at J, with 9 bases between. Germline CDR1 reads MNHEY; CDR2 reads SVGAGI. The gene calls are TRBV6-5 and TRBJ2-2, with D unclear. Sequenced sample: PBMCs or T cells enriched from blood (not recorded which). This receptor was taken from a woman in her 30s with acute COVID-19. Here the CDR3 DNA reads TGTGCCCATATAGTTAACACCGGGGAGCTGTTTTTT. Protein sequence: CAHIVNTGELFF.